These T cell receptor beta chains were read from a single sample in a study of blood T cell repertoires in COVID-19. Only in-frame clones appear in the TCRdb table, and some are missing; sequencing was by immunoSEQ multiplex PCR. Found here are about 160,000 clones, about 85% of them singletons; the top ten hold more than 0.85%. The specimen sequenced was peripheral blood. The receptors come from a man aged 35-49 years with acute or convalescent COVID-19. Both conserved end residues are part of each CDR3. The D gene is left open where the match is weak. For some rows the clone size is stated as once, few or many, or as a class when expanded; others skip it.

d_call,clone_size,v_call,j_call,cdr3_length,cdr3_nt,cdr3_aa
NA,once,TRBV5-5,TRBJ1-4,13,TGTGCCAGCAGCGGCAGGGGTAACGAAAAACTGTTTTTT,CASSGRGNEKLFF
TRBD1,NA,TRBV7-9,TRBJ1-1,14,TGTGCCAGCAGTCTGGGACAGTGGAACACTGAAGCTTTCTTT,CASSLGQWNTEAFF
TRBD1,NA,TRBV19,TRBJ1-2,16,TGTGCCAGTAGTATTACCAGAACAGGGGGATTCTATGGCTACACCTTC,CASSITRTGGFYGYTF
NA,NA,TRBV3-1/TRBV3-2,TRBJ2-7,15,TGTGCCAGCAGCCGTGGTTGGGGGGATGCCTACGAGCAGTACTTC,CASSRGWGDAYEQYF
NA,few,TRBV2,TRBJ2-3,16,TGTGCCAGCAGGGACCGCCCGGGGTTGGGAACAGATACGCAGTATTTT,CASRDRPGLGTDTQYF
NA,NA,TRBV7-2,TRBJ1-3,13,TGTGCCAGCAGCTTAGGCGGGGCAAACACCATATATTTT,CASSLGGANTIYF
TRBD1,NA,TRBV6-2/TRBV6-3,TRBJ2-2,15,TGTGCCAGCAGTTACGGCAGGGGGCTGACCGGGGAGCTGTTTTTT,CASSYGRGLTGELFF
NA,once,TRBV20-1,TRBJ2-7,11,TGCAGTGGGGGACTGGAATACGAGCAGTACTTC,CSGGLEYEQYF
NA,NA,TRBV5-1,TRBJ1-1,12,TGCGCCAGCAGCCCGGACTTTTCTGAAGCTTTCTTT,CASSPDFSEAFF
TRBD1,once,TRBV6-6,TRBJ2-7,15,TGTGCCAGCAGTAAACCGGGACAGGGATTGCACGAGCAGTACTTC,CASSKPGQGLHEQYF